This T cell receptor beta chain was sequenced during a study of radiotherapy plus CTLA-4 blockade in lung cancer. Here immunoSEQ multiplex PCR was the method, and the copy in TCRdb shows in-frame clones only, minus some. The profile shows some 64,000 clones, 77% of them singletons. The CDR3 consists of 14 residues. V lost 6 bases to trimming and J lost 0 bases; unmatched junction nucleotides: 2. Germline-derived CDR1 and CDR2 are MGHDK and SYGVNS. The specimen was peripheral blood, collected from a patient treated with radiotherapy plus ipilimumab. This rearrangement joins TRBV25-1 to TRBJ1-3; 7 nucleotides match TRBD1. The sequence came from a human donor with non-small cell lung cancer who had a complete response to radiotherapy plus ipilimumab. This CDR3 reads CASRDRISGNTIYF. DNA for the CDR3: TGTGCCAGCAGGGACAGGATCTCTGGAAACACCATATATTTT.